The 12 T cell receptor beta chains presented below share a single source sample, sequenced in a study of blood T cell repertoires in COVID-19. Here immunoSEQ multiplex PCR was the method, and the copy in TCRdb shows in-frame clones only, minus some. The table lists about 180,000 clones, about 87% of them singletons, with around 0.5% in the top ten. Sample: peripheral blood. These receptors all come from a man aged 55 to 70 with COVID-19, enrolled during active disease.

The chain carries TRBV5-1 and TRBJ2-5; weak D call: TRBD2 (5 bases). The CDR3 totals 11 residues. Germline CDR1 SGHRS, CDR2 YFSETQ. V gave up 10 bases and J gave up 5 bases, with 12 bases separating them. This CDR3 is CAPAGDETQYF. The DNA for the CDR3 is TGCGCCCCGGCGGGCGACGAGACCCAGTACTTC.

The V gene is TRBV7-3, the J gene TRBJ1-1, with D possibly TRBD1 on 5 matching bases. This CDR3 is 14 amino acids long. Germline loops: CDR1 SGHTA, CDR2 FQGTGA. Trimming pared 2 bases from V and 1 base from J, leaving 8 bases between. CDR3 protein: CASSLGRGNTEAFF. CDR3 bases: TGTGCCAGCAGCTTAGGAAGGGGGAACACTGAAGCTTTCTTT.

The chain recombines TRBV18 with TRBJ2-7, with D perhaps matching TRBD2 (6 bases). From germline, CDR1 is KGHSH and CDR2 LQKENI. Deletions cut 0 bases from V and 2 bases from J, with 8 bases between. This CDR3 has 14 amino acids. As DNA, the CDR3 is TGTGCCAGCTCACCACCTGGACTAACCTACGAGCAGTACTTC. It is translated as CASSPPGLTYEQYF.

The CDR3 DNA reads as TGTGCCAGCAAGTACCTAGCGGGAGGCGAGACCCAGTACTTC. As protein: CASKYLAGGETQYF. V usage is TRBV27 and J usage is TRBJ2-5; 11 bases map to TRBD2. Germline CDR1 and CDR2: MNHEY and SMNVEV (reference sequence). V was clipped by 7 bases and J by 5 bases; unmatched bases: 6. The CDR3 covers 14 residues.

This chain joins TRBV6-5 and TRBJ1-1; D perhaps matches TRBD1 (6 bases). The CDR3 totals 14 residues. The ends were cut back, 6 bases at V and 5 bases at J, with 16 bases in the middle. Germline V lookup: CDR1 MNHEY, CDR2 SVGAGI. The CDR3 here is CASRNREGGTEAFF. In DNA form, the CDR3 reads TGTGCCAGCAGGAACAGGGAAGGGGGTACTGAAGCTTTCTTT.

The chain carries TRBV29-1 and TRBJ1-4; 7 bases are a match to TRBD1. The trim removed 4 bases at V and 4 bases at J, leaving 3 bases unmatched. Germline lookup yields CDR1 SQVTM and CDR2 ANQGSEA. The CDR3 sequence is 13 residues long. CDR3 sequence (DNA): TGCAGCGTTGGGACAGGACATAATGAAAAACTGTTTTTT. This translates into CSVGTGHNEKLFF.

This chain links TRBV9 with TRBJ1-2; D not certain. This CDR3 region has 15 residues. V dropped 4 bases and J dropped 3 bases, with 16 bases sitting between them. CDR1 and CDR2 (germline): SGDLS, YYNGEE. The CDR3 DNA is TGTGCCAGCAGCCCCCGTCTTCGGTTTGACTATGGCTACACCTTC. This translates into CASSPRLRFDYGYTF.

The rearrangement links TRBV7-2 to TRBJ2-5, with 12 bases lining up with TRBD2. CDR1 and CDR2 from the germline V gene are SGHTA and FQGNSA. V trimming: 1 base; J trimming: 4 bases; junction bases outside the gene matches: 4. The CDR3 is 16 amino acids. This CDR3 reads CASSLDSSGRAETQYF. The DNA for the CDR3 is TGTGCCAGCAGCTTAGATTCTAGCGGGAGGGCAGAGACCCAGTACTTC.

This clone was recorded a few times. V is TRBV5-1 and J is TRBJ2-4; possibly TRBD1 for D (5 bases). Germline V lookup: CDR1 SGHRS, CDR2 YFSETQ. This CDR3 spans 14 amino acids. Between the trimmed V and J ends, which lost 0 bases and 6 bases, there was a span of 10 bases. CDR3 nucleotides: TGCGCCAGCAGCTTGGGACAGAGCCTAAACATTCAGTACTTC. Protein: CASSLGQSLNIQYF.

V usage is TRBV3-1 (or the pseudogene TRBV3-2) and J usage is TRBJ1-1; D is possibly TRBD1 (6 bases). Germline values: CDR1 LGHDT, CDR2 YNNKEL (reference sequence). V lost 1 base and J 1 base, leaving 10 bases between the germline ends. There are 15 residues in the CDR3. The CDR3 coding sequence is TGTGCCAGCAGCCAAGGTCGCAGGGGGAACACTGAAGCTTTCTTT. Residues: CASSQGRRGNTEAFF.

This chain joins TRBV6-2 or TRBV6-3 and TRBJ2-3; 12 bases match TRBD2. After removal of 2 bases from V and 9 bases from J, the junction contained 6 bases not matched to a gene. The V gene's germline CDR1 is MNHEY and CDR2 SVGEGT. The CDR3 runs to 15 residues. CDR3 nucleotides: TGTGCCAGCAGTTACCCCGTGACTAGCGGGAGCACGCAGTATTTT. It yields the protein CASSYPVTSGSTQYF.

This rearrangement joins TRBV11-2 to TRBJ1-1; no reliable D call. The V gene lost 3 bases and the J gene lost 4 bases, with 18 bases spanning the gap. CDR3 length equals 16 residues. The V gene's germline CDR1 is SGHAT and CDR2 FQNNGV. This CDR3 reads CASSFLPRREGTEAFF. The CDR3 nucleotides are TGTGCCAGCAGCTTCCTTCCGAGAAGGGAGGGCACTGAAGCTTTCTTT.